Presented here are 21 T cell receptor beta chains from one specimen sequenced in a study of shared clonotypes between healthy human individuals. Data came from immunoSEQ multiplex PCR; TCRdb stores just in-frame clones and leaves some out. The sample yields over 2 million clones, roughly 95% seen once. Naive CD8 cells were CD45RO-negative, positively selected for CCR7, excluding terminally differentiated effector memory CD45RA+ cells. Sequenced sample: naive CD8+ T cells sorted from blood. The source of these receptors is a man in his late teens or twenties in good health.

The V and J genes are TRBV4-1 and TRBJ2-7; TRBD1 matches 8 bases. V lost 4 bases and J lost 3; bases outside the gene matches: 5. Germline V CDR1 and CDR2: MGHRA, YSYEKL. The CDR3 sequence is 14 residues long. CDR3 residues: CASSLRTGYYEQYF. The CDR3 DNA follows: TGCGCCAGCAGCCTCAGGACAGGGTACTACGAGCAGTACTTC.

This rearrangement joins TRBV9 to TRBJ2-7; 7 nucleotides line up with TRBD1. The junction had 4 bases not matched to a gene; V was cut back by 0 bases and J by 4 bases. In germline, CDR1 is SGDLS, CDR2 YYNGEE. The CDR3 has 14 amino acids. This chain's CDR3 is CASSVAQGEYEQYF. The CDR3, as DNA: TGTGCCAGCAGCGTAGCGCAGGGGGAATACGAGCAGTACTTC.

A remark on this clone: Other nucleotide sequences from this sample produce the same CDR3. The V call is TRBV27, the J call TRBJ2-7, with no clear D. The germline CDR1 and CDR2 sequences are MNHEY and SMNVEV (reference sequence). The CDR3 extends over 13 amino acids. The V and J ends lost 2 bases and 2 bases respectively, with 7 bases between them. CDR3 in DNA: TGTGCCAGCAGTTTACGTCGGACCTACGAGCAGTACTTC. Protein: CASSLRRTYEQYF.

The CDR3 loop is CASSLGQGWALHF. The CDR3 nucleotides are TGTGCCAGCAGCTTAGGACAGGGATGGGCCCTCCACTTT. The genes are TRBV7-6 and TRBJ1-6; 7 bases are a match to TRBD1. CDR3 size: 13 residues. The trim removed 1 base at V and 14 bases at J, leaving 5 bases unmatched. Germline V gives CDR1 SGHVS, CDR2 FNYEAQ.

The chain recombines TRBV29-1 with TRBJ2-7; 7 bases are shared with TRBD1. After removal of 0 bases from V and 0 bases from J, the junction contained 8 bases not matched to a gene. CDR1 SQVTM and CDR2 ANQGSEA come from the germline V gene. The CDR3 runs to 16 residues. CDR3 sequence reads: CSVEEVGGPSSYEQYF. The CDR3 bases are TGCAGCGTTGAAGAGGTAGGGGGCCCGAGCTCCTACGAGCAGTACTTC.

V gene TRBV21-1 combines with J gene TRBJ1-1. TRBV21-1 represents a pseudogene. CDR3 size: 16 residues. CDR3 sequence reads: CASSKGVEEIVTEAFF. In DNA form, the CDR3 reads TGTGCCAGCAGCAAAGGAGTGGAAGAGATTGTAACTGAAGCTTTCTTT.

The chain joins TRBV7-9 to TRBJ2-1, with 7 bases matching TRBD2. The germline V gene has CDR1 SEHNR and CDR2 FQNEAQ (reference sequence). CDR3 length: 14 amino acids. V dropped 5 bases and J dropped 8; count of bases not matched to a gene: 9. The CDR3 sequence is CASSPDERGYEQFF. The CDR3 bases are TGTGCCAGCAGCCCCGACGAGCGGGGCTATGAGCAGTTCTTC.

This clone showed up just a few times. The rearrangement joins TRBV4-3 to TRBJ2-1; 7 bases align to TRBD2. The CDR3 is made up of 16 amino acids. The J segment lost 0 bases and the V segment lost 0 bases, leaving 2 bases of the junction unmatched. The V gene's germline CDR1 is LGHNA and CDR2 YSLEER. CDR3 sequence (DNA): TGCGCCAGCAGCCAAGATAGGGACTACTCCTACAATGAGCAGTTCTTC. It specifies CASSQDRDYSYNEQFF.

In nucleotides, the CDR3 is TGCGCCAGCAGCTTAGAGGGAGACTTCGGCGAGCAGTACTTC. As protein: CASSLEGDFGEQYF. The V and J genes are TRBV5-1 and TRBJ2-7, with D possibly being TRBD2 (5 bases). This CDR3 has 14 residues. Deletions cut 2 bases from V and 6 bases from J, with 15 bases between. Germline V gene sequence: CDR1 SGHRS, CDR2 YFSETQ.

The DNA for the CDR3 is TGCGCCAGCAGCTACCCACCGGACAGGAACACCGGGGAGCTGTTTTTT. It specifies CASSYPPDRNTGELFF. The chain links TRBV5-1 to TRBJ2-2, with D perhaps TRBD1 (6 bases). The ends were cut back, 3 bases at V and 1 base at J, with 13 bases in the middle. The CDR3 runs 16 residues. In germline, CDR1 is SGHRS, CDR2 YFSETQ.

V usage is TRBV5-1 and J usage is TRBJ2-7, with 9 positions matching TRBD2. The V and J ends lost 4 bases and 2 bases, in that order; junction bases with no gene match: 7. CDR3 size: 15 residues. CDR1 and CDR2 (germline): SGHRS, YFSETQ. DNA of the CDR3: TGCGCCAGCAGCCTTGAGCGGGGGGCCACCTACGAGCAGTACTTC. Protein product: CASSLERGATYEQYF.

The V call is TRBV4-3, the J call TRBJ2-7; weak D call: TRBD1 (7 bases). Trimming shortened V by 4 bases and J by 4 bases, and 14 bases separated the two germline ends. From germline, CDR1 is LGHNA and CDR2 YSLEER. This CDR3 has 14 amino acids. The CDR3 here is CASSPGGRLYEQYF. For the CDR3, the DNA is TGCGCCAGCAGCCCAGGGGGGAGGTTATACGAGCAGTACTTC.

This clone was picked up a small number of times. The chain joins TRBV4-3 to TRBJ1-6, with unresolved D. This CDR3 is built from 17 residues. Germline CDR1 LGHNA, CDR2 YSLEER. V lost 0 bases, J lost 2 bases, and 11 bases lay in between. CDR3 loop: CASSQDWGNTYNSPLHF. The CDR3 DNA follows: TGCGCCAGCAGCCAAGATTGGGGAAACACCTATAATTCACCCCTCCACTTT.

This clone was counted once. V is TRBV28 and J is TRBJ1-1, with a possible D match to TRBD1 (5 bases). Deletions cut 7 bases from V and 3 bases from J, with 15 bases between. This CDR3 has 14 residues. From germline, CDR1 is MDHEN and CDR2 SYDVKM. CDR3 in amino acids: CASTYSQGYTEAFF. Here the CDR3 DNA reads TGTGCCAGCACCTATAGTCAGGGTTACACTGAAGCTTTCTTT. The variable domain in full, completed from reference TRBV28 and TRBJ1-1, reads DVKVTQSSRYLVKRTGEKVFLECVQDMDHENMFWYRQDPGLGLRLIYFSYDVKMKEKGDIPEGYSVSREKKERFSLILESASTNQTSMYLCASTYSQGYTEAFFGQGTRLTVV.

The chain recombines TRBV27 with TRBJ2-1; the match to TRBD2 covers 15 bases. The length of the CDR3 is 16 residues. Per the germline V gene, CDR1 is MNHEY and CDR2 is SMNVEV (reference sequence). V shed 6 bases and J 10 bases; nucleotides not matched to a gene: 10. CDR3 coding DNA: TGTGCCAGCAGCCACGGGACTAGCGGGGGGCGGGGCGAGCAGTTCTTC. Encoded protein: CASSHGTSGGRGEQFF.

The V call is TRBV6-6, the J call TRBJ1-5; D uncertain. Between the trimmed V and J ends, which lost 2 bases and 3 bases, there was a span of 8 bases. CDR1 is MNHNY and CDR2 is SVGAGI in the germline V gene (reference sequence). The CDR3 has 14 amino acids. The chain's CDR3 is CASSYEGPNQPQHF. CDR3 bases: TGTGCCAGCAGTTACGAAGGTCCCAATCAGCCCCAGCATTTT.

J is TRBJ2-7 and V is TRBV11-2; the D gene is possibly TRBD2 (5 bases). V shed 5 bases and J shed 2 bases, with 16 bases lying between them. Germline V gene sequence: CDR1 SGHAT, CDR2 FQNNGV. CDR3 length: 15 residues. The CDR3 is CASSPLRGNTYEQYF. The CDR3 coding sequence is TGTGCCAGCAGCCCGCTCCGGGGTAACACCTACGAGCAGTACTTC.

V gene TRBV30 combines with J gene TRBJ2-7; a weak D match, TRBD2 (6 bases). Germline V gene lookup returns CDR1 GTSNPN and CDR2 SVGIG (reference sequence). The CDR3 length is 15 residues. V was shortened by 0 bases and J by 1 base, with 13 bases between the two germline ends. In nucleotides, the CDR3 is TGTGCCTGGAGTGTATATAGCGGAAAGTCCTACGAGCAGTACTTC. Translated: CAWSVYSGKSYEQYF.

The chain combines TRBV2 with TRBJ1-2; perhaps TRBD1 as D (6 bases). Trimming removed 3 bases from V and 0 bases from J, with 11 bases in between. Germline assignment: CDR1 SNHLY and CDR2 FYNNEI. The length of the CDR3 is 15 residues. Here the CDR3 reads CASSDWTEANYGYTF. The CDR3 bases are TGTGCCAGCAGTGATTGGACAGAGGCTAACTATGGCTACACCTTC.

The genes are TRBV6-1 and TRBJ1-5, with a possible D match to TRBD1 (5 bases). Germline CDR1 is MNHNS and CDR2 is SASEGT. Trimming removed 11 bases from V and 5 bases from J, with 22 bases in between. There are 15 residues in the CDR3. The DNA of the CDR3 is TGTGCCGGGGGTTACGATAAGGCCCGAGATCAGCCCCAGCATTTT. Residues: CAGGYDKARDQPQHF.

V is TRBV4-1 and J is TRBJ2-7; 9 bases line up with TRBD1. CDR3 size: 17 residues. The V segment lost 1 base and the J segment 3 bases; nucleotides outside the gene matches: 10. The germline CDR1 and CDR2 sequences are MGHRA and YSYEKL. Written as DNA, the CDR3 is TGCGCCAGCAGCCAAGCAGTACGGGACAGGGACAACTACGAGCAGTACTTC. Translation gives CASSQAVRDRDNYEQYF.